The 28 T cell receptor beta chains in this list originate from one sample, sequenced in a study of blood T cell repertoires in COVID-19. Clones were sequenced by immunoSEQ multiplex PCR, and TCRdb holds only the in-frame ones, with some missing. The repertoire consists of 100,000 to 120,000 clones, with less than 85% occurring once and the leading ten covering around 1.7%. Sequenced input: peripheral blood. The receptors come from a woman aged 40 to 50 with acute or convalescent COVID-19.

The J gene is TRBJ2-1, the V gene TRBV14, with D uncertain. This CDR3 is built from 11 residues. Trimming stripped 5 bases from V and 4 bases from J, with 3 bases between. Germline lookup yields CDR1 SGHDN and CDR2 FVKESK. The CDR3 sequence: CASSLYNEQFF. The CDR3 DNA sequence: TGTGCCAGCAGCTTATACAATGAGCAGTTCTTC.

The chain employs TRBV20-1 and TRBJ1-4; D is uncertain. The CDR3 is made up of 11 amino acids. Germline CDR1 and CDR2: DFQATT and SNEGSKA (reference sequence). V lost 2 bases, J lost 8 bases, and 6 bases lay in between. The CDR3 nucleotides read TGCAGTGCTAGATCACAGGAAAAACTGTTTTTT. Translated: CSARSQEKLFF.

The V call is TRBV5-1, the J call TRBJ2-5; D might be TRBD1 (6 bases). Between the trimmed V and J ends, which lost 4 bases and 4 bases, there was a span of 20 bases. The CDR3 runs 16 residues. CDR1 and CDR2 from the germline V gene are SGHRS and YFSETQ. CDR3 sequence: CASSPTPDSFGETQYF. CDR3 in DNA: TGCGCCAGCAGCCCCACCCCGGACAGTTTCGGAGAGACCCAGTACTTC.

This sequence joins TRBV27 and TRBJ2-3; D is possibly TRBD1 (5 bases). V was clipped by 5 bases and J by 3 bases, with 9 bases between them. CDR3 length: 13 amino acids. Germline V gene data show CDR1 as MNHEY and CDR2 as SMNVEV (reference sequence). The CDR3 nucleotides read TGTGCCAGCAGTGTAGGGGTTACAGATACGCAGTATTTT. The encoded protein is CASSVGVTDTQYF.

The chain carries TRBV11-2 and TRBJ2-3, with 9 bases fitting TRBD2. Per germline, CDR1 SGHAT and CDR2 FQNNGV. This CDR3 contains 12 residues. V lost 6 bases, J lost 12 bases, and 7 bases stayed unmatched. CDR3 coding DNA: TGTGCCAGCAGGGAGCGACTAGCGGTTCAGTATTTT. Translating gives CASRERLAVQYF.

The V gene is TRBV7-9, the J gene TRBJ1-1, with 8 bases that match TRBD1. The CDR3 runs to 14 residues. V trimming: 7 bases; J trimming: 2 bases; junction bases outside the gene matches: 6. CDR1 is SEHNR and CDR2 is FQNEAQ in the germline V gene (reference sequence). CDR3 in DNA: TGTGCCAGCATCCCGGACAGGGCCAACACTGAAGCTTTCTTT. This gives the protein CASIPDRANTEAFF.

The CDR3 sequence is CASSFSLVNYGYTF. The CDR3, as DNA: TGTGCCAGCAGCTTTTCCCTTGTTAACTATGGCTACACCTTC. The J gene is TRBJ1-2, the V gene TRBV7-9; D not resolved. V was clipped by 3 bases and J by 1 base, with 9 bases between them. The CDR3 runs to 14 residues. Germline V gene lookup returns CDR1 SEHNR and CDR2 FQNEAQ (reference sequence).

This clone was seen a single time. The genes are TRBV6-6 and TRBJ1-5, with 9 bases aligning to TRBD1. The CDR3 spans 14 residues. Germline loops: CDR1 MNHNY, CDR2 SVGAGI (reference sequence). V shed 6 bases, J shed 5 bases, and the junction held 5 bases outside the gene matches. CDR3 sequence: CASRGRTGDQPQHF. The CDR3 DNA is TGTGCCAGCAGAGGGAGGACAGGGGATCAGCCCCAGCATTTT.

The rearrangement joins TRBV5-1 to TRBJ2-3; 12 nucleotides agree with TRBD2. With 4 bases clipped from V and 6 bases from J, the junction kept 6 bases outside the gene matches. Germline values: CDR1 SGHRS, CDR2 YFSETQ. CDR3 length: 15 amino acids. CDR3 sequence: CASSRSGTSGDTQYF. CDR3 nucleotide sequence: TGCGCCAGCAGCCGAAGCGGGACTAGCGGGGATACGCAGTATTTT.

The rearrangement uses TRBV7-8 and TRBJ2-7; possibly TRBD2 for D (5 bases). V lost 7 bases, J lost 3 bases, and 16 bases lay in between. The CDR3 length is 14 residues. In germline, CDR1 is SGHVS, CDR2 FQNEAQ. The CDR3 loop reads CASIIGRGNYEQYF. The CDR3 DNA is TGTGCCAGCATCATCGGACGAGGGAACTACGAGCAGTACTTC.

The chain has TRBV2 and TRBJ2-2; 11 nucleotides agree with TRBD1. Per germline, CDR1 SNHLY and CDR2 FYNNEI. V lost 0 bases to trimming and J lost 6 bases; unmatched junction nucleotides: 9. This CDR3 region has 18 residues. CDR3: CASSEAPGQGAKAGELFF. The CDR3 coding sequence is TGTGCCAGCAGTGAAGCCCCCGGACAGGGGGCAAAGGCCGGGGAGCTGTTTTTT. The full variable domain, completed using reference TRBV2 and TRBJ2-2, is EPEVTQTPSHQVTQMGQEVILRCVPISNHLYFYWYRQILGQKVEFLVSFYNNEISEKSEIFDDQFSVERPDGSNFTLKIRSTKLEDSAMYFCASSEAPGQGAKAGELFFGEGSRLTVL.

V usage is TRBV7-2 and J usage is TRBJ2-1; TRBD2 matches 8 bases. From germline, CDR1 is SGHTA and CDR2 FQGNSA. The CDR3 contains 15 residues. Losses at the gene ends were 5 bases for V and 2 bases for J; bases not matched to a gene: 5. CDR3 DNA: TGTGCCAGCAGCACCGTAGCGGGGCCCTACAATGAGCAGTTCTTC. It translates to CASSTVAGPYNEQFF. Looking up the rest from reference TRBV7-2 and TRBJ2-1 gives the full variable domain: GAGVSQSPSNKVTEKGKDVELRCDPISGHTALYWYRQSLGQGLEFLIYFQGNSAPDKSGLPSDRFSAERTGGSVSTLTIQRTQQEDSAVYLCASSTVAGPYNEQFFGPGTRLTVL.

The genes are TRBV5-4 and TRBJ1-2; TRBD1 agrees at 8 bases. The V gene end was trimmed by 4 bases and the J gene end by 4 bases; junction bases not matched to a gene: 6. CDR1 and CDR2 from the germline V gene are SGHNT and YYREEE (reference sequence). There are 14 residues in the CDR3. The CDR3 loop reads CASSTQGGSYGYTF. The CDR3 bases are TGTGCCAGCAGCACACAGGGGGGGTCCTATGGCTACACCTTC. The entire variable domain, with the rest obtained from reference TRBV5-4 and TRBJ1-2, is as follows: ETGVTQSPTHLIKTRGQQVTLRCSSQSGHNTVSWYQQALGQGPQFIFQYYREEENGRGNFPPRFSGLQFPNYSSELNVNALELDDSALYLCASSTQGGSYGYTFGSGTRLTVV.

The rearrangement links TRBV5-4 to TRBJ1-1; tentative D call: TRBD1 (5 bases). Germline CDR1 reads SGHNT; CDR2 reads YYREEE (reference sequence). The CDR3 is 14 residues long. Trimming left V 3 bases short and J 4 bases short, with 13 bases between. The chain's CDR3 is CASSWGEVSTEAFF. The CDR3, as DNA: TGTGCCAGCAGCTGGGGGGAAGTGAGCACTGAAGCTTTCTTT.

This sequence joins TRBV28 and TRBJ1-6, with 8 bases identical to TRBD1. The CDR3 sequence is 16 residues long. Trimming removed 5 bases from V and 8 bases from J; junction bases left unmatched: 11. Germline CDR1 is MDHEN and CDR2 is SYDVKM. The CDR3 sequence: CASSLPRDRSYSPLHF. For the CDR3, the DNA is TGTGCCAGCAGTCTCCCCCGGGACAGGTCTTATTCACCCCTCCACTTT.

The chain carries TRBV10-3 and TRBJ2-7, with TRBD1 matching 10 bases. Germline CDR1 is ENHRY and CDR2 is SYGVKD. The J segment lost 5 bases and the V segment lost 11 bases, leaving 3 bases of the junction unmatched. This CDR3 contains 11 residues. CDR3 DNA sequence: TGTGCCCTGGGGACAGGGGACGAGCAGTACTTC. The encoded protein is CALGTGDEQYF.

The J gene is TRBJ1-1, the V gene TRBV28; D perhaps matches TRBD1 (6 bases). This CDR3 contains 13 residues. V was cut by 10 bases and J by 5 bases, with 17 bases left in between. Germline lookup yields CDR1 MDHEN and CDR2 SYDVKM. CDR3 DNA: TGTGCCACCTTACCCGGGACACGAACTGAAGCTTTCTTT. Protein: CATLPGTRTEAFF.

The V gene is TRBV7-9, the J gene TRBJ1-2, with 7 positions matching TRBD1. CDR3 size: 12 residues. The V gene's germline CDR1 is SEHNR and CDR2 FQNEAQ (reference sequence). After removal of 5 bases from V and 6 bases from J, the junction contained 3 bases not matched to a gene. The CDR3 here is CASSPTGDGYTF. Here the CDR3 DNA reads TGTGCCAGCAGCCCTACAGGGGATGGCTACACCTTC.

The chain uses TRBV3-1 (or the pseudogene TRBV3-2) and TRBJ1-2; no definite D call. Between the trimmed V and J ends, which lost 1 base and 8 bases, there was a span of 11 bases. CDR1 is LGHDT and CDR2 is YNNKEL in the germline V gene (reference sequence). The CDR3 has 13 amino acids. The CDR3 DNA sequence: TGTGCCAGCAGCCAAGCCCCCAGTTCCGGCTACACCTTC. This gives the protein CASSQAPSSGYTF.

This clone was seen many times. The chain combines TRBV12-3 or TRBV12-4 with TRBJ1-2; TRBD1 might be the D (5 bases). Trimming took off 4 bases at V and 7 bases at J, with 10 bases between the two ends. This CDR3 contains 12 residues. The DNA for the CDR3 is TGTGCCAGCAGTTCCGGACATTTTGGCTACACCTTC. This encodes CASSSGHFGYTF.

The chain has TRBV5-5 and TRBJ1-4, with TRBD1 as a possible D gene (5 bases). The CDR3 covers 13 residues. Trimming took 0 bases from V and 8 from J, leaving 8 bases between them. Germline V gene sequence: CDR1 SGHKS, CDR2 YYEKEE (reference sequence). The CDR3 sequence: CASSLDRTEKLFF. The CDR3 region has the DNA TGTGCCAGCAGCTTGGACAGGACCGAAAAACTGTTTTTT. Variable domain in full (rest from reference TRBV5-5 and TRBJ1-4): DAGVTQSPTHLIKTRGQQVTLRCSPISGHKSVSWYQQVLGQGPQFIFQYYEKEERGRGNFPDRFSARQFPNYSSELNVNALLLGDSALYLCASSLDRTEKLFFGSGTQLSVL.

This chain joins TRBV7-2 and TRBJ2-3; 9 positions match TRBD1. V dropped 5 bases and J dropped 3; count of bases not matched to a gene: 12. This CDR3 comprises 17 residues. CDR1 and CDR2 from the germline V gene are SGHTA and FQGNSA. The CDR3 region is CASSARLVGTGTDTQYF. The DNA of the CDR3 is TGTGCCAGCAGCGCTCGACTCGTCGGGACAGGGACAGATACGCAGTATTTT.

The chain is built from TRBV7-6 and TRBJ2-1; the match to TRBD2 covers 11 bases. CDR3 length equals 16 residues. CDR1 SGHVS and CDR2 FNYEAQ come from the germline V gene. V was pared by 5 bases and J by 9 bases, with 12 bases of the junction left unmatched. The CDR3 coding sequence is TGTGCCAGCAGCACTGGACCGGGACTAGCGGCCCTTGAGCAGTTCTTC. It yields the protein CASSTGPGLAALEQFF. The full variable domain, with the rest looked up from reference TRBV7-6 and TRBJ2-1, is GAGVSQSPRYKVTKRGQDVALRCDPISGHVSLYWYRQALGQGPEFLTYFNYEAQQDKSGLPNDRFSAERPEGSISTLTIQRTEQRDSAMYRCASSTGPGLAALEQFFGPGTRLTVL.

This clone has more than one count but fewer than ten. The chain is built from TRBV4-1 and TRBJ2-5, with TRBD2 as a possible D gene (6 bases). Looked up from germline, CDR1 is MGHRA and CDR2 is YSYEKL. Deletions cut 4 bases from V and 5 bases from J, with 20 bases between. The CDR3 length is 16 residues. The DNA of the CDR3 is TGCGCCAGCAGCCTGGAGGGTGGGGGGAAGTGGGAGACCCAGTACTTC. This translates into CASSLEGGGKWETQYF.

This clone has only one observation. The chain recombines TRBV19 with TRBJ1-1; no firm D call. Trimming stripped 4 bases from V and 1 base from J, with 10 bases between. Looked up from germline, CDR1 is LNHDA and CDR2 is SQIVND (reference sequence). CDR3 size: 14 residues. CDR3 in amino acids: CASSNGVANTEAFF. The CDR3 DNA sequence: TGTGCCAGTAGTAATGGAGTAGCGAACACTGAAGCTTTCTTT.

This clone appeared once. The CDR3 coding sequence is TGTGCCAGCAGTTACGCCCTGTTGCGGGGCATGACCAAAAACATTCAGTACTTC. Its translation is CASSYALLRGMTKNIQYF. The chain links TRBV6-2 or TRBV6-3 to TRBJ2-4, with TRBD2 as a possible D gene (6 bases). The germline V gene has CDR1 MNHEY and CDR2 SVGEGT. V gave up 2 bases and J gave up 2 bases, with 19 bases separating them. This CDR3 is built from 18 residues.

This sequence joins TRBV28 and TRBJ1-3; TRBD1 is a possible D gene (6 bases). Per germline, CDR1 MDHEN and CDR2 SYDVKM. Trimming shortened V by 4 bases and J by 3 bases, and 13 bases separated the two germline ends. The CDR3 contains 15 residues. For the CDR3, the DNA is TGTGCCAGCAGTTCGCAGTCAGGGGTTGGAAACACCATATATTTT. Amino acid sequence: CASSSQSGVGNTIYF.

The genes are TRBV28 and TRBJ2-3, with D possibly being TRBD2 (7 bases). The CDR3 spans 16 residues. Between the trimmed V and J ends, which lost 5 bases and 6 bases, there was a span of 21 bases. Germline-derived CDR1 and CDR2 are MDHEN and SYDVKM. CDR3 coding DNA: TGTGCCAGCAGTACAATAGGAGGGGGGGCGACGGATACGCAGTATTTT. Its protein product is CASSTIGGGATDTQYF.